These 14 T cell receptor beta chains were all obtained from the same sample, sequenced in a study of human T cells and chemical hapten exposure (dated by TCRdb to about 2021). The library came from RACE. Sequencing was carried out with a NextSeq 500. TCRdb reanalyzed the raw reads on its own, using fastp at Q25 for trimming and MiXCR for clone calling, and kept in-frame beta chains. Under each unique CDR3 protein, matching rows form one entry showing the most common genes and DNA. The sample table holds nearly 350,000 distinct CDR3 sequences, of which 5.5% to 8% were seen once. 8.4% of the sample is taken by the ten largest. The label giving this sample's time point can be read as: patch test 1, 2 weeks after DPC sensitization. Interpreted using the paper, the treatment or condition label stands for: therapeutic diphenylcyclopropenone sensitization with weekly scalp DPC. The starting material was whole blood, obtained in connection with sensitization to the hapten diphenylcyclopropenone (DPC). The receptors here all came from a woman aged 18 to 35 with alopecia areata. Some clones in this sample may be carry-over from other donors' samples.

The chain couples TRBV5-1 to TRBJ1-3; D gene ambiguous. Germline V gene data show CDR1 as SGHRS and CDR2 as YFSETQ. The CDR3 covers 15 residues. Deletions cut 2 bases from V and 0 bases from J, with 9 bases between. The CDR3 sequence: CASSFESFSGNTIYF. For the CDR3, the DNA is TGCGCCAGCAGCTTTGAGAGTTTCTCTGGAAACACCATATATTTT. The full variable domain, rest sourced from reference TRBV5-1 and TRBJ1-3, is KAGVTQTPRYLIKTRGQQVTLSCSPISGHRSVSWYQQTPGQGLQFLFEYFSETQRNKGNFPGRFSGRQFSNSRSEMNVSTLELGDSALYLCASSFESFSGNTIYFGEGSWLTVV.

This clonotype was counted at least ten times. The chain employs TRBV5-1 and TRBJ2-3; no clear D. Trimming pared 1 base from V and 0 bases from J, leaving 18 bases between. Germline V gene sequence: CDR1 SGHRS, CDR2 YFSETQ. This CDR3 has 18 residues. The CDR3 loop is CASSLSAYREASTDTQYF. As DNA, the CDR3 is TGCGCCAGCAGCTTGTCTGCTTATAGGGAAGCAAGCACAGATACGCAGTATTTT.

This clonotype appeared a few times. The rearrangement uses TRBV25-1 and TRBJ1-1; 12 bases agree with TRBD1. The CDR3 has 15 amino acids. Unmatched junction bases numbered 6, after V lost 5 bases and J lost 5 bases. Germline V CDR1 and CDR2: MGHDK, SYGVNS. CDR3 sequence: CASSRGTGGWTEAFF. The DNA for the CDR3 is TGTGCCAGCAGTCGAGGGACAGGGGGCTGGACTGAAGCTTTCTTT.

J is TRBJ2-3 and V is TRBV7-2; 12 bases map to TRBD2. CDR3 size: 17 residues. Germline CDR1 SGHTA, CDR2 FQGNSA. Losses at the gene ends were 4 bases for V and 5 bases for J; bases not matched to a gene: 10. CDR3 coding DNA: TGTGCCAGCAGCTCCCTAGCGGGGGGGCGTTCGGGAGATACGCAGTATTTT. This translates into CASSSLAGGRSGDTQYF.

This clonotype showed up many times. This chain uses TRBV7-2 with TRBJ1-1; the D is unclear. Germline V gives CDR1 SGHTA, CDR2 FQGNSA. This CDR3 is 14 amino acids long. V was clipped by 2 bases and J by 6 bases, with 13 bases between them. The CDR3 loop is CASSLSLSGSEAFF. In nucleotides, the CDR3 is TGTGCCAGCAGCTTAAGTTTATCGGGGTCTGAAGCTTTCTTT.

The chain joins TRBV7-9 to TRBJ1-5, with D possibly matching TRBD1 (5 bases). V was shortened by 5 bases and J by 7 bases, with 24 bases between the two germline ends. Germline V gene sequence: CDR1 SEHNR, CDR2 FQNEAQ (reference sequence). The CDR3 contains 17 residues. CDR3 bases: TGTGCCAGCAGCCAGGGTTCGGGGCGAAGTAGGGCGCAGCCCCAGCATTTT. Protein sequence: CASSQGSGRSRAQPQHF.

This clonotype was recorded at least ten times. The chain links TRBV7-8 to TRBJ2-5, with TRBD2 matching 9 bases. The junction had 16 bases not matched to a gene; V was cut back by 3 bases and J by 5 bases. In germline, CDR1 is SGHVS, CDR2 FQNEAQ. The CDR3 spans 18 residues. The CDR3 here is CASSFFAGGLKDYETQYF. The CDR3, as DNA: TGTGCCAGCAGCTTCTTTGCGGGGGGGCTTAAGGATTATGAGACCCAGTACTTC.

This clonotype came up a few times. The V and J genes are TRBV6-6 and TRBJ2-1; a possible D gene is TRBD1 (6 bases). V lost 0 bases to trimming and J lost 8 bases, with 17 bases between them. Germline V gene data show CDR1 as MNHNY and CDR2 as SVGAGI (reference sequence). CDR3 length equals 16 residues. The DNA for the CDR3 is TGTGCCAGCAGTTACTCGAATCAGGGGCTTATGGATGAGCAGTTCTTC. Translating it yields CASSYSNQGLMDEQFF.

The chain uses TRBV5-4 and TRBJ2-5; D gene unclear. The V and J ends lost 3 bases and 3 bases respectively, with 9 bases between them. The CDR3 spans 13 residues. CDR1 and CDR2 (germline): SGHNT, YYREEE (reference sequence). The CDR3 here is CASSSPVEETQYF. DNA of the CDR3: TGTGCCAGCAGCTCCCCGGTAGAAGAGACCCAGTACTTC.

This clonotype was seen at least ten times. This CDR3 reads CASSQGQGGSRETQYF. CDR3 sequence (DNA): TGTGCCAGCAGCCAGGGACAGGGGGGGTCGCGGGAGACCCAGTACTTC. The chain employs TRBV4-2 and TRBJ2-5; 11 bases are shared with TRBD1. Germline V lookup: CDR1 LGHNA, CDR2 YNFKEQ. This CDR3 has 16 amino acids. The junction had 8 bases not matched to a gene; V was cut back by 3 bases and J by 5 bases.

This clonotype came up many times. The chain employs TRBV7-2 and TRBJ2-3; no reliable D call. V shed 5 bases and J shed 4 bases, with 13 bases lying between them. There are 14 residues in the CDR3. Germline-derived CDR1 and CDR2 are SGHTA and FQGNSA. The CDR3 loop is CASSATGGADTQYF. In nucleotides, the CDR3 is TGTGCCAGCAGCGCCACGGGCGGCGCAGATACGCAGTATTTT.

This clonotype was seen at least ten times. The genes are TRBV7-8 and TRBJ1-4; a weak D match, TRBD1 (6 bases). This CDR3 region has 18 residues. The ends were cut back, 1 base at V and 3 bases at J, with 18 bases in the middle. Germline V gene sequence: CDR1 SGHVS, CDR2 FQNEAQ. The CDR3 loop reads CASSLGNRAGVANEKLFF. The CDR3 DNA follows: TGTGCCAGCAGCTTAGGAAACAGGGCGGGGGTGGCTAATGAAAAACTGTTTTTT.

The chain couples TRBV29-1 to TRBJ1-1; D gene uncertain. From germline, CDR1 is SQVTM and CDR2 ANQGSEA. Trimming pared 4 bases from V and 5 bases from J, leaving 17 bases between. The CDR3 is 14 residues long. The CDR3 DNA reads TGCAGCGTTGCCCAGAGTGACCCTCGTACTGAAGCTTTCTTT. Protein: CSVAQSDPRTEAFF.

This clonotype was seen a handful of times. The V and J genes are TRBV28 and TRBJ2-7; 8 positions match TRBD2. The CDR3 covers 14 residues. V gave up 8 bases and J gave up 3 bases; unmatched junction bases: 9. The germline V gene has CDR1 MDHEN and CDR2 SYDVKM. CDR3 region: CASGRWTSSYEQYF. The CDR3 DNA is TGTGCCAGCGGACGATGGACTAGCAGCTACGAGCAGTACTTC.